What follows describes a single TCR beta chain. Trimming left V 5 bases short and J 1 base short, with 9 bases between. The V gene's germline CDR1 is MNHEY and CDR2 SVGEGT. The CDR3 runs to 14 residues. Combining a sample-barcoded 5' primer with a J-beta primer mix, a second PCR ran for roughly 7 to 12 cycles. TCRdb re-called the 5' RACE reads through MiXCR, storing one row per CDR3 protein. The repertoire consists of 1,100,000 or so distinct CDR3 sequences, with over 35% occurring once and the leading ten covering approximately 17%. This record comes from a study of blood T cells in healthy people across ages.

The TCR originated in a woman in her sixties or seventies in good health. This chain joins TRBV6-2 or TRBV6-3 and TRBJ1-5; D is possibly TRBD1 (5 bases). Sequencing used blood. The CDR3 spells CASSVTASNQPQHF. As DNA, the CDR3 is TGTGCCAGCAGTGTGACAGCCAGCAATCAGCCCCAGCATTTT.